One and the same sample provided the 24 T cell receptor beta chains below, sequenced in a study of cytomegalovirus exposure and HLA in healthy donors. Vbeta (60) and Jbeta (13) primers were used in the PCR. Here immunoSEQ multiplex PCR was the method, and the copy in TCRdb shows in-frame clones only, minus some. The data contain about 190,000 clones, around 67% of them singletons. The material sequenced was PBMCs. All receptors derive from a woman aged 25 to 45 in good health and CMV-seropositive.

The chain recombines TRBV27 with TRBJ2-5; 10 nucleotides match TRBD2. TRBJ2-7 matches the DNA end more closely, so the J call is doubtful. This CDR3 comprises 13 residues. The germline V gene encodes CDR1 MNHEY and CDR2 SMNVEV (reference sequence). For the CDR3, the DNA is TGTGCCAGCAGTCACCTAGCGGGAGACGAGCAGTACTTC. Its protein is CASSHLAGDEQYF.

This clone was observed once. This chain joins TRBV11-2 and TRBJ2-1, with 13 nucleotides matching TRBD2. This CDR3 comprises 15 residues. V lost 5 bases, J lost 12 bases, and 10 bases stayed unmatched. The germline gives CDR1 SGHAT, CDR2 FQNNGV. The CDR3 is CASSGGTSGTHGQFF. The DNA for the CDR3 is TGTGCCAGCAGCGGGGGGACTAGCGGGACGCATGGGCAGTTCTTC. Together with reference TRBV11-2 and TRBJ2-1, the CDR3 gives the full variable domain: EAGVAQSPRYKIIEKRQSVAFWCNPISGHATLYWYQQILGQGPKLLIQFQNNGVVDDSQLPKDRFSAERLKGVDSTLKIQPAKLEDSAVYLCASSGGTSGTHGQFFGPGTRLTVL.

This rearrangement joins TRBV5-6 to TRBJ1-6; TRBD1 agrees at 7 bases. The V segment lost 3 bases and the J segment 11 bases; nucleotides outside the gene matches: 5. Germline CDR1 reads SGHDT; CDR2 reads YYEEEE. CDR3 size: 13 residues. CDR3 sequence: CASSSDRWTPLHF. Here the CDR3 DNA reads TGTGCCAGCAGCTCGGACAGGTGGACACCCCTCCACTTT.

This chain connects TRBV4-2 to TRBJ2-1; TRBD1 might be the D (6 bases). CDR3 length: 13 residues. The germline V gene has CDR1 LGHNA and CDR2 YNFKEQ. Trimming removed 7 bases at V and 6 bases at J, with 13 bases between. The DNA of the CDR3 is TGTGCCAGCAACAGGGAGAGGGGCAATGAGCAGTTCTTC. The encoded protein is CASNRERGNEQFF.

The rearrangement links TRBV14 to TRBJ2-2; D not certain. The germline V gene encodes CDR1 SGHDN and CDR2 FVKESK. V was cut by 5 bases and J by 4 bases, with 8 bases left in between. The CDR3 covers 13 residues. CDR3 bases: TGTGCCAGCAGCGCACGGAGCACCGGGGAGCTGTTTTTT. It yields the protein CASSARSTGELFF.

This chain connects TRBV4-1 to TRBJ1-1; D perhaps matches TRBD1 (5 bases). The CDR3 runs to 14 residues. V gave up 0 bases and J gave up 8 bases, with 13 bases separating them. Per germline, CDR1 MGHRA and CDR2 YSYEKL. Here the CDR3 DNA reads TGCGCCAGCAGCCAAGAAACCCTGGGACTGGAAGCTTTCTTT. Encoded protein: CASSQETLGLEAFF.

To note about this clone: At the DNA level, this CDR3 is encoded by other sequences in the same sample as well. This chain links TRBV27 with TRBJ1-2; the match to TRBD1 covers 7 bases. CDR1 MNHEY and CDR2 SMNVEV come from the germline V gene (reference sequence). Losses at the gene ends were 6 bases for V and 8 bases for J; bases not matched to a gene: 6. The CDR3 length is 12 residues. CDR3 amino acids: CASREGGYGYTF. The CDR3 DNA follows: TGTGCCAGCAGAGAAGGGGGCTACGGCTACACCTTC.

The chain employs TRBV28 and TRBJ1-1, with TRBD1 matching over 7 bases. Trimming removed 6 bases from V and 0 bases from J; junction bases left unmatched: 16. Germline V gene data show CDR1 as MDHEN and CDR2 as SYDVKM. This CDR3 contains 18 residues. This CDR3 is CASRLPGVTGKMNTEAFF. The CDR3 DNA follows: TGTGCCAGCAGACTCCCAGGCGTGACAGGGAAAATGAACACTGAAGCTTTCTTT. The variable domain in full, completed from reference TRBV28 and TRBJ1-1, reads DVKVTQSSRYLVKRTGEKVFLECVQDMDHENMFWYRQDPGLGLRLIYFSYDVKMKEKGDIPEGYSVSREKKERFSLILESASTNQTSMYLCASRLPGVTGKMNTEAFFGQGTRLTVV.

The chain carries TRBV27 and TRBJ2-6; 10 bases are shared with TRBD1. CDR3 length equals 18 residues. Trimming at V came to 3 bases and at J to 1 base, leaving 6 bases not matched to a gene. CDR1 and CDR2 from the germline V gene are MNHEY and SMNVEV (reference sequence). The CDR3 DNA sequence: TGTGCCAGCAGTTTTGGGACAGGGGTATCTTCTGGGGCCAACGTCCTGACTTTC. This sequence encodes CASSFGTGVSSGANVLTF.

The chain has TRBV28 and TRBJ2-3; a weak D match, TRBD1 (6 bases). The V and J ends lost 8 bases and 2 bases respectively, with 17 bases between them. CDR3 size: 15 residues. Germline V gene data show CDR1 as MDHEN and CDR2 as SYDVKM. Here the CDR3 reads CASEPGQPSTDTQYF. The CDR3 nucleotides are TGTGCCAGCGAACCGGGACAACCGTCCACAGATACGCAGTATTTT.

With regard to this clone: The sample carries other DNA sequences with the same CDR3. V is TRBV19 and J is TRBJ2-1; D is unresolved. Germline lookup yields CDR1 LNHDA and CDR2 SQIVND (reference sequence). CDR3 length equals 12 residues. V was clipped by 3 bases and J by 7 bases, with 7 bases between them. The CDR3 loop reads CASSIGRNEQFF. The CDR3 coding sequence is TGTGCCAGTAGTATTGGTCGGAATGAGCAGTTCTTC.

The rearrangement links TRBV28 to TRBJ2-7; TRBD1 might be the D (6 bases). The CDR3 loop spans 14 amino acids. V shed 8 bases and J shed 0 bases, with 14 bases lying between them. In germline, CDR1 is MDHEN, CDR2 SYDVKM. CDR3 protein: CASQQGPSSYEQYF. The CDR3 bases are TGTGCCAGCCAACAGGGCCCCAGCTCCTACGAGCAGTACTTC. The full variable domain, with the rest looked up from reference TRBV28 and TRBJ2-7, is DVKVTQSSRYLVKRTGEKVFLECVQDMDHENMFWYRQDPGLGLRLIYFSYDVKMKEKGDIPEGYSVSREKKERFSLILESASTNQTSMYLCASQQGPSSYEQYFGPGTRLTVT.

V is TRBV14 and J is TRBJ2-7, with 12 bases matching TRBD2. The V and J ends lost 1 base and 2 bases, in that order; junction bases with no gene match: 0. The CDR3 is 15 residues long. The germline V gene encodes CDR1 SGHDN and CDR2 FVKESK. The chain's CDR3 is CASSQGTSGAYEQYF. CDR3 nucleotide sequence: TGTGCCAGCAGCCAAGGGACTAGCGGGGCCTACGAGCAGTACTTC.

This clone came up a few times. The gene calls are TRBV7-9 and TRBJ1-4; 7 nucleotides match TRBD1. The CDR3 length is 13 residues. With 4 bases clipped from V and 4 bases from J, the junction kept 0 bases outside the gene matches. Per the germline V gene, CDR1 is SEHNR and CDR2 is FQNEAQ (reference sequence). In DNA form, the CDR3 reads TGTGCCAGCAGCTCAGGGGGTAATGAAAAACTGTTTTTT. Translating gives CASSSGGNEKLFF.

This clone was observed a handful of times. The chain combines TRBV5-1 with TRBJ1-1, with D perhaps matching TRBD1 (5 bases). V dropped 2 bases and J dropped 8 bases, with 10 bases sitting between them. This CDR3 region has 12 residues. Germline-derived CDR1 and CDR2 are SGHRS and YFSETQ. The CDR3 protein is CASSLGTEEAFF. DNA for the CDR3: TGCGCCAGCAGCTTAGGGACTGAAGAAGCTTTCTTT.

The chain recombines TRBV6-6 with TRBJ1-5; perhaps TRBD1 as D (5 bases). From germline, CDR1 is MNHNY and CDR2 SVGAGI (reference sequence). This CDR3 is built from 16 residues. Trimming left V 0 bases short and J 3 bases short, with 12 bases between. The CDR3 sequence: CASSYSSWTLNQPQHF. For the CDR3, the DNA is TGTGCCAGCAGTTACTCGAGTTGGACACTCAATCAGCCCCAGCATTTT.

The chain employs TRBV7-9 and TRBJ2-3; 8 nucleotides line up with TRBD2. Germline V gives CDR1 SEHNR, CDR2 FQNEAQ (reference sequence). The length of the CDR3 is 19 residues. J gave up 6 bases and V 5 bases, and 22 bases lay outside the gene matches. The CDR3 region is CASSAPAGARTGSRDTQYF. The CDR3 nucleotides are TGTGCCAGCAGCGCGCCAGCGGGAGCGAGGACTGGGTCTAGGGATACGCAGTATTTT.

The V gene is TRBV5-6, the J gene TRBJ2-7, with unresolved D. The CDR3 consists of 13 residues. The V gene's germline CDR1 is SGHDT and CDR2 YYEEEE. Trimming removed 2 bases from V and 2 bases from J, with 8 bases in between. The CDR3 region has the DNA TGTGCCAGCAGCTTCCGCACAGCCTACGAGCAGTACTTC. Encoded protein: CASSFRTAYEQYF.

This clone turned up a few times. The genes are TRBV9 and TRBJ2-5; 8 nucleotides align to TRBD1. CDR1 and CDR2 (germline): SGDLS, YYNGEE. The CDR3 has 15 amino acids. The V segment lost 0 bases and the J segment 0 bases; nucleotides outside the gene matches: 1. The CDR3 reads CASSVGDRYQETQYF. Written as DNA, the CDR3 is TGTGCCAGCAGCGTAGGGGACAGGTACCAAGAGACCCAGTACTTC. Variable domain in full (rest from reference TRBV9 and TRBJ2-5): DSGVTQTPKHLITATGQRVTLRCSPRSGDLSVYWYQQSLDQGLQFLIQYYNGEERAKGNILERFSAQQFPDLHSELNLSSLELGDSALYFCASSVGDRYQETQYFGPGTRLLVL.

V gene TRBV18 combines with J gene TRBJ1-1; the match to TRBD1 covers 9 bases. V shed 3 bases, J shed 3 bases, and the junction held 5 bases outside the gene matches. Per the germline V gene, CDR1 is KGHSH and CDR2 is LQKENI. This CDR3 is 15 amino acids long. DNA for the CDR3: TGTGCCAGCTCACCGGGACAGGGAGTGGACACTGAAGCTTTCTTT. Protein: CASSPGQGVDTEAFF.

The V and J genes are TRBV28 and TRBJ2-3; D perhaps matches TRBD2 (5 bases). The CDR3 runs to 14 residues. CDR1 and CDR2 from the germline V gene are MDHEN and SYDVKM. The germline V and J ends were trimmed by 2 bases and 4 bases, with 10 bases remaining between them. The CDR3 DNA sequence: TGTGCCAGCAGTTTAAGAGGGAGAGCAGATACGCAGTATTTT. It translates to CASSLRGRADTQYF.

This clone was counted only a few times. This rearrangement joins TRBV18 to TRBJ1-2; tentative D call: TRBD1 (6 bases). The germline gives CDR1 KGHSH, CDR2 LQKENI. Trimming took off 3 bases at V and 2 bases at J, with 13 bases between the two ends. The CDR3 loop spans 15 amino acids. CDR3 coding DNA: TGTGCCAGCTCACCGTATCCGGGACAAAACTATGGCTACACCTTC. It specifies CASSPYPGQNYGYTF. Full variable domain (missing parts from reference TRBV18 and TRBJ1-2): NAGVMQNPRHLVRRRGQEARLRCSPMKGHSHVYWYRQLPEEGLKFMVYLQKENIIDESGMPKERFSAEFPKEGPSILRIQQVVRGDSAAYFCASSPYPGQNYGYTFGSGTRLTVV.

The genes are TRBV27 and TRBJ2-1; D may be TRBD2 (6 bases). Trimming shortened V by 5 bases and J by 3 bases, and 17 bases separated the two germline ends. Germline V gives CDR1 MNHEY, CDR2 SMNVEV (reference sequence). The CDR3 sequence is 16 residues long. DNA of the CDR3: TGTGCCAGCAGTCCCACGAGCGGGTGGAGCTACAATGAGCAGTTCTTC. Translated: CASSPTSGWSYNEQFF.

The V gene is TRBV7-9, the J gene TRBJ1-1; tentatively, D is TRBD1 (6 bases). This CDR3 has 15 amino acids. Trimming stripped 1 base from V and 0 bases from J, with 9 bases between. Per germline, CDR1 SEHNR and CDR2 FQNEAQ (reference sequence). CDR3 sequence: CASSLGGLVNTEAFF. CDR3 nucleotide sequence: TGTGCCAGCAGCTTAGGGGGGCTGGTGAACACTGAAGCTTTCTTT.